The rows below give T cell receptor beta chains drawn from one sample of a study of molecular identifiers for immune sequencing clone quantification. TCRdb processed the PCR reads anew with MiXCR; each CDR3 protein has one entry. The table includes about 640,000 distinct CDR3 sequences, about 20% detected once. Sequenced sample: naive CD8+ T cells from blood, with Jurkat cell RNA spiked in. The receptors were sampled from a human donor in good health. Some libraries in this study had Jurkat cell RNA spiked in. Both conserved end residues are part of each CDR3. The order of the fields is J gene, V gene, CDR3 length, clone size, D gene, CDR3 protein, CDR3 DNA. A D gene is named only where the DNA matches it firmly. Clone size is stated in some rows and not others, as once, few, many or a class when expanded.

>TRBJ1-2|TRBV19|13|many|.
CATNQGFAYGYTF
TGTGCCACCAATCAGGGATTTGCCTATGGCTACACCTTC
>TRBJ1-1|TRBV4-3|14|many|TRBD1
CASSQRQGKAEAFF
TGCGCCAGCAGCCAAAGACAGGGGAAGGCTGAAGCTTTCTTT
>TRBJ2-7|TRBV14|17|.|.
CASSQDLGRPSYYEQYF
TGTGCCAGCAGCCAAGATTTAGGGAGGCCCAGTTACTACGAGCAGTACTTC
>TRBJ2-1|TRBV7-3|16|few|TRBD2
CASSLTASGRVSEQFF
TGTGCCAGCAGCTTAACAGCTAGCGGTAGGGTGAGTGAGCAGTTCTTC
>TRBJ2-3|TRBV7-7|14|.|TRBD1
CASSGTGYIDTQYF
TGTGCTAGCAGCGGGACAGGGTATATAGATACGCAGTATTTT
>TRBJ1-4|TRBV12-3/TRBV12-4|13|many|TRBD1
CASRTGLREKLFF
TGTGCCAGCAGGACAGGGCTAAGGGAAAAACTGTTTTTT
>TRBJ1-1|TRBV5-6|15|.|.
CASSWVGSLNTEAFF
TGTGCCAGCAGCTGGGTGGGGTCATTGAACACTGAAGCTTTCTTT
>TRBJ2-2|TRBV27|16|.|.
CASSFVGVEGAGEQFF
TGTGCCAGCAGTTTCGTGGGGGTGGAAGGTGCCGGGGAGCAGTTTTTT
>TRBJ1-4|TRBV7-2|19|.|.
CASSPEAGWGWGLNEKLFF
TGTGCCAGCAGCCCTGAGGCGGGTTGGGGATGGGGACTTAATGAAAAACTGTTTTTT
>TRBJ2-3|TRBV30|15|many|.
CAWSVMTHSTDTQYF
TGTGCCTGGAGTGTAATGACCCATAGCACAGATACGCAGTATTTT
>TRBJ2-7|TRBV2|13|.|TRBD2
CASRTSGTYEQYF
TGTGCCAGCAGGACTAGCGGGACCTACGAGCAGTACTTC
>TRBJ2-7|TRBV6-1|14|many|.
CASSVTGRFYEQYF
TGTGCCAGCAGTGTGACCGGGAGATTCTACGAGCAGTACTTC
>TRBJ1-3|TRBV18|16|many|.
CASSPRFTLSGNTIYF
TGTGCCAGCTCACCAAGATTTACACTCTCTGGAAACACCATATATTTT
>TRBJ2-7|TRBV20-1|12|.|.
CSARQRTYEQYF
TGCAGTGCTAGACAGAGAACCTACGAGCAGTACTTC
>TRBJ1-4|TRBV7-9|14|many|TRBD1
CASSTGEFGEKLFF
TGTGCCAGCAGCACAGGGGAATTTGGTGAAAAACTGTTTTTT
>TRBJ2-7|TRBV6-2/TRBV6-3|13|few|TRBD1
CATQGQVTYEQYF
TGTGCCACCCAAGGACAGGTTACCTACGAGCAGTACTTC
>TRBJ2-3|TRBV9|19|many|TRBD2
CASSARGTSGGYSTDTQYF
TGTGCCAGCAGCGCCCGCGGGACTAGCGGGGGGTACAGCACAGATACGCAGTATTTT
>TRBJ1-5|TRBV9|13|many|.
CASSVNSNQPQHF
TGTGCCAGCAGCGTAAATAGCAATCAGCCCCAGCATTTT
>TRBJ1-1|TRBV30|13|many|TRBD1
CAWSQGGWTEAFF
TGTGCCTGGAGTCAAGGGGGCTGGACTGAAGCTTTCTTT
>TRBJ2-3|TRBV20-1|15|many|.
CSARAQGEGTDTQYF
TGCAGTGCTAGGGCACAGGGAGAGGGTACAGATACGCAGTATTTT
>TRBJ1-6|TRBV28|15|few|TRBD1
CASRNTGTGDSPLHF
TGTGCCAGCAGAAATACCGGGACAGGGGATTCACCCCTCCACTTT
>TRBJ2-1|TRBV7-9|22|few|TRBD2
CASSGRGTGTSGRPQSYNEQFF
TGTGCCAGCAGCGGAAGGGGCACCGGGACTAGCGGGAGGCCCCAAAGCTACAATGAGCAGTTCTTC
>TRBJ2-7|TRBV9|14|many|.
CASSVGAGAYEQYF
TGTGCCAGCAGCGTCGGGGCGGGGGCTTACGAGCAGTACTTC
>TRBJ2-2|TRBV5-1|16|.|TRBD2
CASSPETSWYTGELFF
TGCGCCAGCAGCCCCGAGACTAGCTGGTACACCGGGGAGCTGTTTTTT
>TRBJ1-5|TRBV4-3|16|many|.
CASSQDRAGGNQPQHF
TGCGCCAGCAGCCAAGATCGGGCAGGGGGCAATCAGCCCCAGCATTTT
>TRBJ2-3|TRBV11-2|13|many|.
CASSRDFADTQYF
TGTGCCAGCAGCAGAGACTTTGCAGATACGCAGTATTTT
>TRBJ2-7|TRBV18|13|many|.
CASSTTGLVEQYF
TGTGCCAGCTCAACTACTGGGTTAGTCGAGCAGTACTTC
>TRBJ2-7|TRBV6-5|13|.|.
CAGRYSAGYEQYF
TGTGCCGGCAGATACTCGGCAGGGTACGAGCAGTACTTC
>TRBJ2-3|TRBV19|15|many|TRBD1
CASQGTGGSTDTQYF
TGTGCCAGTCAAGGGACAGGGGGAAGCACAGATACGCAGTATTTT
>TRBJ2-2|TRBV7-6|14|many|.
CASSLAGPAGELFF
TGTGCCAGCAGCTTAGCAGGGCCCGCCGGGGAGCTGTTTTTT
>TRBJ1-4|TRBV15|13|.|.
CATSSARGEKLFF
TGTGCCACCAGCAGCGCCAGGGGTGAAAAACTGTTTTTT
>TRBJ2-1|TRBV7-2|16|many|.
CASSLDVFSSYNEQFF
TGTGCCAGCAGCTTAGACGTCTTTAGCTCCTACAATGAGCAGTTCTTC
>TRBJ1-1|TRBV7-2|13|many|.
CASTTVLNTEAFF
TGTGCCAGCACCACAGTTCTGAACACTGAAGCTTTCTTT
>TRBJ1-2|TRBV11-2|14|.|TRBD1
CASSLRDRIDGYTF
TGTGCCAGCAGCCTCCGGGACAGGATTGATGGCTACACCTTC
>TRBJ2-5|TRBV7-9|14|many|TRBD2
CASSLGLGRETQYF
TGTGCCAGCAGCTTGGGACTAGGGAGAGAGACCCAGTACTTC
>TRBJ2-7|TRBV20-1|14|few|TRBD1
CSAWTGTGGGEQYF
TGCAGTGCTTGGACCGGGACAGGGGGCGGCGAGCAGTACTTC
>TRBJ2-7|TRBV7-2|17|few|.
CASSPMNGWDIAYEQYF
TGTGCCAGCAGCCCAATGAATGGTTGGGACATCGCCTACGAGCAGTACTTC
>TRBJ1-5|TRBV19|13|many|.
CASDDSRGQPQHF
TGTGCCAGTGATGACTCTCGCGGGCAGCCCCAGCATTTT
>TRBJ1-5|TRBV19|15|.|TRBD1
CASSLTQGAWQPQHF
TGTGCCAGTAGTCTCACACAGGGGGCTTGGCAGCCCCAGCATTTT
>TRBJ1-4|TRBV7-9|17|many|.
CASSLGVTTRFNEKLFF
TGTGCCAGCAGCTTGGGAGTAACGACACGGTTTAATGAAAAACTGTTTTTT
>TRBJ2-7|TRBV19|15|.|.
CASSTPLGQAYEQYF
TGTGCCAGTAGTACCCCACTAGGACAAGCCTACGAGCAGTACTTC
>TRBJ1-4|TRBV7-9|16|many|.
CASSLVGGQLNEKLFF
TGTGCCAGCAGCTTAGTTGGTGGACAGCTAAATGAAAAACTGTTTTTT
>TRBJ2-5|TRBV3-1|17|many|TRBD2
CASSQATAGALQETQYF
TGTGCCAGCAGCCAAGCGACAGCGGGGGCCCTCCAAGAGACCCAGTACTTC
>TRBJ1-4|TRBV9|15|.|.
CASSQPSRFGEKLFF
TGTGCCAGCAGCCAACCGTCGAGATTTGGGGAAAAACTGTTTTTT
>TRBJ1-5|TRBV21-1|20|few|.
CASRDRGLLISTTSNQPQHF
TGTGCCAGCAGGGACAGGGGTCTCCTCATCTCAACCACTAGCAATCAGCCCCAGCATTTT
>TRBJ2-7|TRBV5-6|13|few|.
CASRLGQQYEQYF
TGTGCCAGCCGCCTCGGGCAGCAATACGAGCAGTACTTC
>TRBJ2-3|TRBV7-9|17|few|.
CASSLGLSGGVTDTQYF
TGTGCCAGCAGCTTAGGGCTTAGTGGGGGAGTCACAGATACGCAGTATTTT
>TRBJ2-2|TRBV4-1|13|many|TRBD2
CGSGATNTGELFF
TGCGGTAGCGGGGCTACGAACACCGGGGAGCTGTTTTTT
>TRBJ2-7|TRBV9|14|.|.
CASSVGGGAYERYF
.
>TRBJ1-1|TRBV28|15|many|.
CASRPDSPRSTEAFF
TGTGCCAGCAGACCGGACAGCCCCAGGTCCACTGAAGCTTTCTTT
>TRBJ2-7|TRBV19|13|.|.
CASSIAPGVEQYF
TGTGCCAGTAGTATCGCCCCGGGAGTCGAGCAGTACTTC
>TRBJ2-1|TRBV4-3|14|few|.
CASSLTGLGVEQFF
TGCGCCAGCAGCCTAACTGGCCTAGGGGTTGAGCAGTTCTTC
>TRBJ1-5|TRBV28|15|few|.
CASTIEGQLHQPQHF
TGTGCCAGCACAATAGAGGGTCAGCTCCATCAGCCCCAGCATTTT
>TRBJ2-1|TRBV9|15|few|TRBD1
CASSTTGTGRNEQFF
TGTGCCAGCAGCACCACCGGGACAGGGAGGAATGAGCAGTTCTTC